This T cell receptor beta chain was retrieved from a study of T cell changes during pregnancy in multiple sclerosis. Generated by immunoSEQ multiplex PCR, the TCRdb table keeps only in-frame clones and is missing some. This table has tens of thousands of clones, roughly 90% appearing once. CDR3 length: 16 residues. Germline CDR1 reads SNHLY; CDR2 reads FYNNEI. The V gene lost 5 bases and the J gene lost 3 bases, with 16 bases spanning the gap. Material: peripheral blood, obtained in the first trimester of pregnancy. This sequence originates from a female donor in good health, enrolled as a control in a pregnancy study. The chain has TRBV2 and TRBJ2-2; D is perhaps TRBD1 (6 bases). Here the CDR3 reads CASSYGRGPDTGELFF. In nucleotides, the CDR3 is TGTGCCAGCAGTTACGGCAGGGGTCCTGACACCGGGGAGCTGTTTTTT.